The 25 T cell receptor beta chains in this list originate from one sample, sequenced in a study of identical twins. From the 5' RACE reads, TCRdb called clonotypes with MiXCR, one entry per CDR3 protein. The table includes around 960,000 distinct CDR3 sequences, approximately 13% detected once. The sample also formed part of further work on yellow fever vaccine responses in identical twins.

Specimen: PBMCs. Every receptor here comes from a young woman in good health.

This clonotype was recorded at least ten times. The rearrangement links TRBV4-1 to TRBJ1-5, with unresolved D. The CDR3 totals 15 residues. CDR1 is MGHRA and CDR2 is YSYEKL in the germline V gene. V gave up 1 base and J gave up 1 base, with 8 bases separating them. The CDR3 bases are TGCGCCAGCAGCCAAGGTGTAGGGAGCAATCAGCCCCAGCATTTT. Residues: CASSQGVGSNQPQHF.

The table lists this clonotype with a few counts. The CDR3 sequence: CATSRVSRETDTQYF. The CDR3, as DNA: TGTGCCACCAGCAGAGTATCGCGGGAGACAGATACGCAGTATTTT. This rearrangement joins TRBV15 to TRBJ2-3; TRBD2 agrees at 7 bases. The CDR3 has 15 residues. Germline CDR1 and CDR2: LNHNV and YYDKDF (reference sequence). Trimming took 1 base from V and 3 from J; bases not matched to a gene: 4.

This clonotype was detected a few times. The chain joins TRBV5-1 to TRBJ2-5, with D perhaps TRBD2 (6 bases). The CDR3 covers 14 residues. The germline gives CDR1 SGHRS, CDR2 YFSETQ. V lost 7 bases and J lost 0, with 13 bases in between. CDR3 in DNA: TGCGCCAGCCAAGGCGGGAATTACCAAGAGACCCAGTACTTC. Encoded protein: CASQGGNYQETQYF.

V usage is TRBV29-1 and J usage is TRBJ2-1; the D gene is possibly TRBD1 (6 bases). V lost 7 bases, J lost 0 bases, and 13 bases lay in between. The CDR3 covers 14 residues. Germline CDR1 is SQVTM and CDR2 is ANQGSEA. CDR3: CSAQADSSYNEQFF. CDR3 sequence (DNA): TGCAGCGCCCAAGCGGACAGCTCCTACAATGAGCAGTTCTTC.

J is TRBJ2-7 and V is TRBV10-1, with D unclear. V lost 3 bases to trimming and J lost 3 bases, with 6 bases between them. The CDR3 is 12 amino acids. Per germline, CDR1 WNHNN and CDR2 SYGVQD (reference sequence). Written as DNA, the CDR3 is TGCGCCAGCAGTGACACCCTCTACGAGCAGTACTTC. It encodes CASSDTLYEQYF.

The V gene is TRBV5-6, the J gene TRBJ1-2, with D perhaps matching TRBD1 (5 bases). V dropped 2 bases and J dropped 4 bases, with 12 bases sitting between them. Germline-derived CDR1 and CDR2 are SGHDT and YYEEEE. This CDR3 is 14 amino acids long. The CDR3 DNA reads TGTGCCAGCAGCTTCCCGGAAGGGGCCTATGGCTACACCTTC. It yields the protein CASSFPEGAYGYTF.

Only a few counts were recorded for this clonotype. This chain connects TRBV5-1 to TRBJ2-3; tentatively, D is TRBD1 (6 bases). The CDR3 covers 16 residues. CDR1 and CDR2 (germline): SGHRS, YFSETQ. Between the trimmed V and J ends, which lost 4 bases and 4 bases, there was a span of 19 bases. The CDR3 sequence is CASSADQGPVADTQYF. CDR3 DNA: TGCGCCAGCAGCGCTGATCAGGGGCCGGTTGCAGATACGCAGTATTTT.

This clonotype was recorded many times. The J gene is TRBJ2-7, the V gene TRBV6-4; D call uncertain. The germline V and J ends were trimmed by 11 bases and 0 bases, with 2 bases remaining between them. Looked up from germline, CDR1 is MRHNA and CDR2 is SNTAGT. The CDR3 sequence is 9 residues long. DNA for the CDR3: TGTGCCGGCTCCTACGAGCAGTACGTC. Its protein is CAGSYEQYV.

This clonotype was seen more than once but under ten times. The chain uses TRBV12-3 or TRBV12-4 and TRBJ2-7; no firm D call. The V end was cut by 5 bases, the J end by 6 bases, with 17 bases between. The CDR3 loop spans 14 amino acids. The CDR3 DNA follows: TGTGCCAGCAGTCGTACTACAACCATTGCCGAGCAGTACTTC. Translated, it gives CASSRTTTIAEQYF.

Only a few counts were recorded for this clonotype. This sequence joins TRBV9 and TRBJ2-5, with 13 positions matching TRBD2. Germline CDR1 and CDR2: SGDLS and YYNGEE. The CDR3 is 14 residues long. The junction had 1 base not matched to a gene; V was cut back by 3 bases and J by 5 bases. The CDR3 region has the DNA TGTGCCAGCAGCGAGACTAGCGGGAGGGAGACCCAGTACTTC. As protein: CASSETSGRETQYF.

This clonotype was seen repeatedly, ten times or more. The chain combines TRBV3-1 with TRBJ2-1; D is unresolved. The CDR3 contains 15 residues. From germline, CDR1 is LGHDT and CDR2 YNNKEL (reference sequence). Between the trimmed V and J ends, which lost 4 bases and 0 bases, there was a span of 10 bases. The CDR3 region is CASSPYTPSYNEQFF. CDR3 in DNA: TGTGCCAGCAGCCCATACACACCCTCCTACAATGAGCAGTTCTTC.

The chain joins TRBV10-3 to TRBJ2-7, with 12 bases aligning to TRBD2. Germline CDR1 is ENHRY and CDR2 is SYGVKD. The CDR3 has 14 residues. J lost 5 bases, V lost 7 bases, and 6 bases had no gene match. The CDR3 DNA is TGTGCCATCAACCGACTAGCGGGAGCTGACGAGCAGTACTTC. Translation gives CAINRLAGADEQYF.

The sample holds many counts of this clonotype. This chain connects TRBV5-1 to TRBJ2-1; possible D gene TRBD1, 6 bases. Per germline, CDR1 SGHRS and CDR2 YFSETQ. The CDR3 loop spans 16 amino acids. Between the trimmed V and J ends, which lost 4 bases and 0 bases, there was a span of 14 bases. The CDR3 loop is CASSVQTGNSYNEQFF. The CDR3 DNA reads as TGCGCCAGCAGCGTCCAAACAGGGAACTCCTACAATGAGCAGTTCTTC.

The sample holds a few counts of this clonotype. The J gene is TRBJ1-3, the V gene TRBV14; D gene uncertain. CDR1 is SGHDN and CDR2 is FVKESK in the germline V gene. This CDR3 is built from 12 residues. V lost 3 bases and J 5 bases, leaving 5 bases between the germline ends. The CDR3 loop reads CASSHRRNTIYF. CDR3 nucleotide sequence: TGTGCCAGCAGCCATCGGAGAAACACCATATATTTT.

A remark on this clonotype: The junction departs from the called germline gene at one end, perhaps through a read error. The CDR3 nucleotides are TGTGTCAGCCAGGGAGACCCTCCGAACACCGGGGAGCTGTTTTTT. This sequence encodes CVSQGDPPNTGELFF. The gene calls are TRBV2 and TRBJ2-2; perhaps D is TRBD1 or TRBD2 (5 bases each). In germline, CDR1 is SNHLY, CDR2 FYNNEI. This CDR3 region has 15 residues.

This clonotype was seen a handful of times. The chain couples TRBV20-1 to TRBJ2-1; TRBD2 agrees at 11 bases. J was trimmed by 9 bases and V by 5 bases; bases with no gene match: 9. This CDR3 is built from 14 residues. The germline V gene encodes CDR1 DFQATT and CDR2 SNEGSKA (reference sequence). The CDR3 spells CSAPTSGGRREQFF. CDR3 sequence (DNA): TGCAGTGCTCCCACTAGCGGGGGAAGGCGTGAGCAGTTCTTC.

This chain connects TRBV6-1 to TRBJ1-5; D is unresolved. This CDR3 is built from 13 residues. Germline V lookup: CDR1 MNHNS, CDR2 SASEGT. The V end lost 5 bases, the J end lost 7 bases, and 12 bases lay between the germline ends. The CDR3 spells CASSRSPQQPQHF. Written as DNA, the CDR3 is TGTGCCAGCAGTCGCTCTCCGCAGCAGCCCCAGCATTTT.

J is TRBJ2-5 and V is TRBV7-9; D possibly corresponds to TRBD2 (6 bases). CDR3 length: 14 amino acids. Germline values: CDR1 SEHNR, CDR2 FQNEAQ (reference sequence). V was clipped by 5 bases and J by 5 bases, with 15 bases between them. The CDR3 here is CASSAGLNSETQYF. The CDR3 DNA follows: TGTGCCAGCAGCGCTGGACTAAATTCGGAGACCCAGTACTTC.

This clonotype was seen many times. The chain has TRBV29-1 and TRBJ1-2, with 8 nucleotides matching TRBD1. Germline loops: CDR1 SQVTM, CDR2 ANQGSEA. After removal of 3 bases from V and 5 bases from J, the junction contained 2 bases not matched to a gene. The CDR3 totals 12 residues. CDR3 nucleotide sequence: TGCAGCGTTGAGACAGGGGTTTATGGCTACACCTTC. It yields the protein CSVETGVYGYTF. Complete variable domain (other parts from reference TRBV29-1 and TRBJ1-2): SAVISQKPSRDICQRGTSLTIQCQVDSQVTMMFWYRQQPGQSLTLIATANQGSEATYESGFVIDKFPISRPNLTFSTLTVSNMSPEDSSIYLCSVETGVYGYTFGSGTRLTVV.

The rearrangement links TRBV5-5 to TRBJ2-1; either TRBD1 or TRBD2 may supply D (5 bases each). V was cut by 0 bases and J by 12 bases, with 13 bases left in between. This CDR3 contains 13 residues. From germline, CDR1 is SGHKS and CDR2 YYEKEE (reference sequence). The CDR3 sequence: CASSLVTTRGQFF. CDR3 nucleotide sequence: TGTGCCAGCAGCTTGGTGACGACGAGGGGGCAGTTCTTC.

This clonotype has just a few counts. The genes are TRBV12-3 or TRBV12-4 and TRBJ2-2; the match to TRBD2 covers 11 bases. V lost 5 bases and J lost 13; bases outside the gene matches: 15. The CDR3 consists of 16 residues. The CDR3 spells CASSPRLAGTPRGLFF. CDR3 DNA sequence: TGTGCCAGCAGTCCAAGACTAGCGGGGACCCCAAGGGGGCTGTTTTTT.

This chain joins TRBV12-3 or TRBV12-4 and TRBJ1-2, with D possibly TRBD1 on 6 matching bases. The CDR3 has 18 amino acids. V was pared by 6 bases and J by 5 bases, with 28 bases between. Written as DNA, the CDR3 is TGTGCCAGCAGGAACACAGGGTTCTTCGGTAACTGGGGGTATGGCTACACCTTC. This translates into CASRNTGFFGNWGYGYTF.

This clonotype occurred many times. CDR3: CASSAGTSGNQETQYF. Here the CDR3 DNA reads TGTGCCAGCAGCGCAGGGACTAGCGGGAACCAAGAGACCCAGTACTTC. The V and J genes are TRBV7-9 and TRBJ2-5; 13 bases agree with TRBD2. Germline assignment: CDR1 SEHNR and CDR2 FQNEAQ (reference sequence). Trimming cost V 5 bases and J 0 bases; bases outside gene matches: 3. The CDR3 sequence is 16 residues long.

This clonotype has more than one count but fewer than ten. The V and J genes are TRBV20-1 and TRBJ2-1; D call uncertain. Trimming took off 1 base at V and 7 bases at J, with 11 bases between the two ends. Germline lookup yields CDR1 DFQATT and CDR2 SNEGSKA (reference sequence). There are 13 residues in the CDR3. The DNA of the CDR3 is TGCAGTGCTAGAGGTTTGGCAGTTAATGAGCAGTTCTTC. Translated, it gives CSARGLAVNEQFF.

This clonotype has a handful of counts. The chain links TRBV29-1 to TRBJ2-3; 7 nucleotides line up with TRBD1. V shed 4 bases and J 2 bases; nucleotides not matched to a gene: 9. This CDR3 has 15 amino acids. Per germline, CDR1 SQVTM and CDR2 ANQGSEA. The CDR3, as DNA: TGCAGCGTTGCCCAGGGACAGCCAACCACAGATACGCAGTATTTT. Its translation: CSVAQGQPTTDTQYF.